This TCR beta chain was sequenced in a study of response to subunit inactivated influenza vaccine. General study points: The authors put forward the suggestion that each seasonal influenza vaccination may bring in only a limited number of new T cells.

The CDR3 is made up of 13 amino acids. V dropped 1 base and J dropped 8 bases, with 8 bases sitting between them. Looked up from germline, CDR1 is MNHEY and CDR2 is SVGAGI. This clonotype came up many times. Its specificity is not known. TCRdb processed the RT-PCR reads anew with MiXCR; each CDR3 protein has one entry. The top ten hold 10% of the sample, which has 300,000 to 350,000 distinct CDR3 sequences, 21% seen once. The chain recombines TRBV6-5 with TRBJ1-4; D gene unclear. This TCR was sampled from a man aged 50-75 years who received an inactivated influenza vaccine. This material consisted of PBMCs from blood, taken 21 months after vaccination. The CDR3 nucleotides are TGTGCCAGCAGTTACTACCAAGGGGAAAAACTGTTTTTT. Protein: CASSYYQGEKLFF.